Given below is one T cell receptor (beta chain) in context. The entry originates in a study of blood T cell repertoires in COVID-19. Study at large: Italy, Spain and the United States were the sources of the convalescent and acute COVID-19 samples. Sources were T cells, B-cell-depleted T cells, or PBMCs; the material itself was cDNA or gDNA.

Germline V gene sequence: CDR1 MNHNY, CDR2 SVGAGI (reference sequence). The V gene end was trimmed by 6 bases and the J gene end by 8 bases; junction bases not matched to a gene: 12. This CDR3 is 15 amino acids long. In the source study's methods: Amplified reference gene primers provided the basis for estimating nucleated cell counts. Clones were read by immunoSEQ multiplex PCR, and TCRdb kept only the in-frame ones, dropping some. That table is the source of V, J and clone size, and D and trimming were worked out from the DNA. The sample shows 15,000 to 20,000 clones, approximately 91% of them seen only once.

The rearrangement links TRBV6-6 to TRBJ2-1; 8 bases map to TRBD2. Source material: peripheral blood. The sequence was obtained from a human donor in a cohort sampled during active COVID-19. The CDR3 reads CASSGIPRGGDEQFF. CDR3 coding DNA: TGTGCCAGCAGCGGGATTCCCCGGGGGGGGGATGAGCAGTTCTTC.